This T cell receptor (beta chain) was identified in a study of blood T cell repertoires in COVID-19. Overall study context: Samples taken during acute and convalescent COVID-19 were collected in the United States, Italy and Spain. Nucleic acid was either cDNA or gDNA, and it came from T cells, B-cell-depleted T cells, or PBMCs.

Between the trimmed V and J ends, which lost 5 bases and 5 bases, there was a span of 19 bases. The CDR3 sequence is 16 residues long. Germline V gives CDR1 SEHNR, CDR2 FQNEAQ (reference sequence). Authors' analysis steps: Using reference gene primer amplification, nucleated cell counts were estimated. Method: immunoSEQ multiplex PCR; TCRdb's copy keeps in-frame clones and lacks some. V, J and clone size are those of that table, while D and trimming were read from the DNA. Of about 90,000 clones listed, 85% to 95% were seen once; the top ten hold under 7.5%. Sequencing was carried out using peripheral blood. The chain carries TRBV7-9 and TRBJ2-1, with D perhaps TRBD1 (5 bases). This sequence was found in a woman aged 60-75 years with active COVID-19. CDR3 DNA: TGTGCCAGCAGCACACCACAGGCGAACCTTAACAATGAGCAGTTCTTC. Its translation: CASSTPQANLNNEQFF.